Listed below are T cell receptor beta chains from one sample, sequenced in a study of human T cells and chemical hapten exposure. Each CDR3 protein is one row after TCRdb ran MiXCR on the RACE reads. The data contain approximately 370,000 distinct CDR3 sequences, about 5.4% of them seen just once; the ten biggest clones take up about 7.7%. The sequences come from whole blood, collected in connection with sensitization to the hapten diphenylcyclopropenone (DPC). The receptors stem from a woman younger than 35 with alopecia areata. Some clones in this sample may be carry-over from other donors' samples. CDR3s include the opening cysteine and the closing phenylalanine or tryptophan. The order of the fields is V gene, clone size, CDR3 protein. Clone sizes are given selectively: once, few, many, or a class where the clone is expanded.

TRBV28 - CASTLDRDAYEQYF
TRBV6-2/TRBV6-3 few CASSYSRERGTDTQYF
TRBV9 - CASSPGPGYEQYF
TRBV6-5 - CASSYLGQGSLAKNIQYF
TRBV12-3/TRBV12-4 many CASSKQGLGAYEQYF
TRBV19 many CASSNAGRSSGANVLTF
TRBV5-1 - CASSGTDLYEQYF
TRBV4-3 few CASSLTQGFGNEQYF
TRBV19 - CASSPGLDSNEQFF
TRBV5-1 many CASSLGQEPTRSYGYTF
TRBV24-1 few CATSDPTGGVYEQYF
TRBV6-2/TRBV6-3 many CASSYGDTSTDTQYF
TRBV6-5 - CASSYPRQGYYEQYF
TRBV6-2/TRBV6-3 few CASSSGQGWGQPQHF
TRBV13 few CASSSGLVSYEQFF
TRBV9 few CASGTGGGSTGANVLTF